This T cell receptor (beta chain) was captured in a study of blood T cell repertoires in COVID-19. Study at large: Specimens from acute and convalescent COVID-19 originated in the United States, Italy and Spain. Nucleic acid was either cDNA or gDNA, and it came from T cells, B-cell-depleted T cells, or PBMCs.

Those enrolled in Seattle joined during active infection and were followed longitudinally afterward. Methods used by the authors: Estimation of nucleated cell counts relied on the amplification of reference gene primers. Profiled with immunoSEQ multiplex PCR; TCRdb holds only in-frame clones, not every one. Clone size and the V and J calls come from that table; the DNA yielded D and trimming. The sample has some 520,000 clones, about 88% seen once. CDR1 and CDR2 (germline): SGHNT, YYREEE (reference sequence). CDR3 length: 13 amino acids. V dropped 1 base and J dropped 8 bases, with 12 bases sitting between them.

The specimen sequenced was peripheral blood. This TCR came from a man between 18 and 29 years old with COVID-19, enrolled during active disease. The genes are TRBV5-4 and TRBJ1-2; no clear D gene. The CDR3 DNA is TGTGCCAGCAGCTTGAAGGAAGTGAGGGGCTACACCTTC. Translated: CASSLKEVRGYTF.